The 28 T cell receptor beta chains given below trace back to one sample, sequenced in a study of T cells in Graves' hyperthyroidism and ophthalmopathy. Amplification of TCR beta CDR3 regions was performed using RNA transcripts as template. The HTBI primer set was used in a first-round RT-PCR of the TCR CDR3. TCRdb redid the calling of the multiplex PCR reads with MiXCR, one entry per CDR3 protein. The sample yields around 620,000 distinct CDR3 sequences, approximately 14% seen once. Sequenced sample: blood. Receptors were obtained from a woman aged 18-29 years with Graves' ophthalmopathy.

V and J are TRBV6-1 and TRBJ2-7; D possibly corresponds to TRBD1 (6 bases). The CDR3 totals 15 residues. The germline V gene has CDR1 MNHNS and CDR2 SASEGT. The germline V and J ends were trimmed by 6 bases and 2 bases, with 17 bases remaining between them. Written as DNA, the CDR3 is TGTGCCAGCAGCGAGTGGCCAGGGGACCCCTACGAGCAGTACGTC. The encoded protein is CASSEWPGDPYEQYV.

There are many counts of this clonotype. The DNA of the CDR3 is TGTGCCAGCAGTTACGGGCTCGACTTGACCGAGCAGTACTTC. Translation: CASSYGLDLTEQYF. The gene calls are TRBV6-5 and TRBJ2-7; D is undetermined. This CDR3 has 14 amino acids. The V and J ends lost 2 bases and 6 bases respectively, with 14 bases between them. Germline assignment: CDR1 MNHEY and CDR2 SVGAGI.

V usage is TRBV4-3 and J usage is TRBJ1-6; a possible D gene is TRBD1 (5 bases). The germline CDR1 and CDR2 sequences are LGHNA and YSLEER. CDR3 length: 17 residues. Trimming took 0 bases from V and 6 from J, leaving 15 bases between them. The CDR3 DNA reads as TGCGCCAGCAGCCAAGATTCCTCCGGGACGGTTAATTCACCCCTCCACTTT. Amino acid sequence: CASSQDSSGTVNSPLHF.

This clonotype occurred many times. CDR3 in DNA: TGTGCCAGCAGTTTTCTTCCAGGTCGCCGGATCTACAATGAGCAGTTCTTC. Protein: CASSFLPGRRIYNEQFF. The chain combines TRBV7-8 with TRBJ2-1, with no clear D. Trimming cost V 6 bases and J 3 bases, with 21 bases left between them. Germline CDR1 and CDR2: SGHVS and FQNEAQ. The CDR3 length is 17 residues.

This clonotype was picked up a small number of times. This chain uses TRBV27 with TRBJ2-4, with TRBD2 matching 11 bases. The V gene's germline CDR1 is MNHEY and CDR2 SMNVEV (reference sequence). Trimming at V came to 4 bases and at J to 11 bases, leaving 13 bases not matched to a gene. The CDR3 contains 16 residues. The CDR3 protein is CASSSTSGTRGSVQYF. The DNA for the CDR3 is TGTGCCAGCAGTTCGACTAGCGGGACAAGGGGTAGCGTTCAGTACTTC.

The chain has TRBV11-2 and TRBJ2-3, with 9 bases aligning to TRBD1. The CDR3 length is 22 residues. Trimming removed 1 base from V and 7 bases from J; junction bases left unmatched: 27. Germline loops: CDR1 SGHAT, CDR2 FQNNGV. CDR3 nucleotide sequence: TGTGCCAGCAGCTTAGGTTCAGGTCCAGGACAGGGGCGTCTGGGGCATCGCCATACGCAGTATTTT. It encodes CASSLGSGPGQGRLGHRHTQYF.

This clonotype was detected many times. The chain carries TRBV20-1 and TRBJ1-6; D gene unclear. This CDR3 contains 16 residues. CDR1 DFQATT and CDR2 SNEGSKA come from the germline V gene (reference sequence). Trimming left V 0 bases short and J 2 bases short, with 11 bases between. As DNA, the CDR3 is TGCAGTGCTAGAGAAGGGAGGAGACCCTATAATTCACCCCTCCACTTT. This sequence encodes CSAREGRRPYNSPLHF.

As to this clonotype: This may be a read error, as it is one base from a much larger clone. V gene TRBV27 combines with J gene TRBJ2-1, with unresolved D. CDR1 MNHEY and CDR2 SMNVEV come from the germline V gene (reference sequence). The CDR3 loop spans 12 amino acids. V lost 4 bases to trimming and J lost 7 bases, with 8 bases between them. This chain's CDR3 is CASSYSTNEQFF. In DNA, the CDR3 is TGTGCCAGCAGTTACAGTACTAATGAGCAGTTCTTC.

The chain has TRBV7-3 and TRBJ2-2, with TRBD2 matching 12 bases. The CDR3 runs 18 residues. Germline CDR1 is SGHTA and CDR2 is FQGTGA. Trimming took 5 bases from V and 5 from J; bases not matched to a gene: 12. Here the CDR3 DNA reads TGTGCCAGCAGCCCCGGGCTAGCGGGAGGGCGGCGGACCGGGGAGCTGTTTTTT. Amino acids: CASSPGLAGGRRTGELFF.

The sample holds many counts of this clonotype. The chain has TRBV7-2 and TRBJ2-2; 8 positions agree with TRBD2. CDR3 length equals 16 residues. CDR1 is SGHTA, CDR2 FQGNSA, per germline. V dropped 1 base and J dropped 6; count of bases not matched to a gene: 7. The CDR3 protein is CASSLVGAGAAGELFF. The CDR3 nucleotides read TGTGCCAGCAGCTTAGTCGGAGCGGGAGCCGCCGGGGAGCTGTTTTTT.

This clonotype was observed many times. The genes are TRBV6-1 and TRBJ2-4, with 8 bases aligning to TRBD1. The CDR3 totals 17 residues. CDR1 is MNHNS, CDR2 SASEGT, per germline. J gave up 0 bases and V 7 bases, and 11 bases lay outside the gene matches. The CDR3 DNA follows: TGTGCCAGCATCCGTAGGGGACAGGTTGGAGCCAAAAACATTCAGTACTTC. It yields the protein CASIRRGQVGAKNIQYF.

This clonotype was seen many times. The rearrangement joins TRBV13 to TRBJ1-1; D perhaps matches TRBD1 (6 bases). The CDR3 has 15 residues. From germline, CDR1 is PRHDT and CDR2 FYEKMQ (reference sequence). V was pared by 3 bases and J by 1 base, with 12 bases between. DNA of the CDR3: TGTGCCAGCAGCTTCCGGGGGGGACAGAACACTGAAGCTTTCTTT. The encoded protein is CASSFRGGQNTEAFF.

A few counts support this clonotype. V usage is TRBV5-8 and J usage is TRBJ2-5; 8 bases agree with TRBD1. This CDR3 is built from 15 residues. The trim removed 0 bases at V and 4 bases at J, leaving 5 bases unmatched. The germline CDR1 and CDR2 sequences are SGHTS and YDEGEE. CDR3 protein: CASSLAAGGAETQYF. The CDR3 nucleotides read TGTGCCAGCAGCTTGGCCGCAGGGGGCGCAGAGACCCAGTACTTC.

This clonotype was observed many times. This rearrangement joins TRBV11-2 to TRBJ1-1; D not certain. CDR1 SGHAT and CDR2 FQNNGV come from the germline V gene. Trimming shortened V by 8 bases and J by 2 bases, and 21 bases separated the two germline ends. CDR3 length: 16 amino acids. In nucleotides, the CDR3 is TGTGCCAGCCGAACCGCTAGGGTCGCGTTAAACACTGAAGCTTTCTTT. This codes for CASRTARVALNTEAFF.

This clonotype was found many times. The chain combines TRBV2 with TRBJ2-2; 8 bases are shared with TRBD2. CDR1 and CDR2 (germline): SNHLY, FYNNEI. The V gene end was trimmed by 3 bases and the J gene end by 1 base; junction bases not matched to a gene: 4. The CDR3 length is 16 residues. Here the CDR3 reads CASSDPGGKNTGELFF. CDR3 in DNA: TGTGCCAGCAGTGATCCGGGAGGGAAGAACACCGGGGAGCTGTTTTTT.

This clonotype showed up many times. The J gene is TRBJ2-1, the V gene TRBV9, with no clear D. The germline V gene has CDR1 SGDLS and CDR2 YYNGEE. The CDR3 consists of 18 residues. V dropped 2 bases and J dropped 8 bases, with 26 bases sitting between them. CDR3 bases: TGTGCCAGCAGCGTTGAAGTTACTACCCAAGTACACCGCCATGAGCAGTTCTTC. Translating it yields CASSVEVTTQVHRHEQFF.

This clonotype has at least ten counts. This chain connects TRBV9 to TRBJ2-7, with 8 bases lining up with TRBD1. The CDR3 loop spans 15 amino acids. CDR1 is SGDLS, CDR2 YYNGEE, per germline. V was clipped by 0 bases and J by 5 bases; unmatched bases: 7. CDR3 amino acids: CASSVAGTGDNEQYF. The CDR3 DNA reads TGTGCCAGCAGCGTAGCAGGGACAGGCGACAACGAGCAGTACTTC. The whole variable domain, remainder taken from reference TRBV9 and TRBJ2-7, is DSGVTQTPKHLITATGQRVTLRCSPRSGDLSVYWYQQSLDQGLQFLIQYYNGEERAKGNILERFSAQQFPDLHSELNLSSLELGDSALYFCASSVAGTGDNEQYFGPGTRLTVT.

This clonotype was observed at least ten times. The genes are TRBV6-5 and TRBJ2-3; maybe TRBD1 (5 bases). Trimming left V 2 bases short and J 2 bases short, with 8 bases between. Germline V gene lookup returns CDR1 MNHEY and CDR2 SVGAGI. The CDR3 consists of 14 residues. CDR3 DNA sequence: TGTGCCAGCAGTTACCAGGACAACACAGATACGCAGTATTTT. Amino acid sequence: CASSYQDNTDTQYF.

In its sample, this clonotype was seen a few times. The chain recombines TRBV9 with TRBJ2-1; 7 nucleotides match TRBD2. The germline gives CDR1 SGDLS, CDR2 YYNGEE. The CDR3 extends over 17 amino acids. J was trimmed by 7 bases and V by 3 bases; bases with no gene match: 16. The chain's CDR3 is CASSAPMGEGPWNEQFF. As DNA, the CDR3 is TGTGCCAGCAGCGCCCCTATGGGGGAGGGCCCTTGGAATGAGCAGTTCTTC.

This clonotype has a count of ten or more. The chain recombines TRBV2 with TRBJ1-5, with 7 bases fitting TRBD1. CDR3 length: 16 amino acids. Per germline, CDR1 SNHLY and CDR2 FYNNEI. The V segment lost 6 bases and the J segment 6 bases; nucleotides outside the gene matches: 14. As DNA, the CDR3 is TGTGCCAGCAGGATGCAGGGGGGCCGGGGCAGTCAGCCCCAGCATTTT. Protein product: CASRMQGGRGSQPQHF.

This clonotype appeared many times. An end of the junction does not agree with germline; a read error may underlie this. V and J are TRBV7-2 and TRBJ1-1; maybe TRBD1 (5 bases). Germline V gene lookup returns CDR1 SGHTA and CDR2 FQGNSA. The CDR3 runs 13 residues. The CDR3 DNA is TGTGCCAGCAGTTTAGAGTGGGGGAGGGAAGCTTTCTTT. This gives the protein CASSLEWGREAFF.

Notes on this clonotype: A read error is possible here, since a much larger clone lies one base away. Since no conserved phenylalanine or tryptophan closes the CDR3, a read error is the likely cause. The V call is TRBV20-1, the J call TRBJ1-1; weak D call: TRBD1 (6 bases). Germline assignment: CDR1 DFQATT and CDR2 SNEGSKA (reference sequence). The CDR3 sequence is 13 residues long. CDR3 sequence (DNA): TGCAGCGTCCTGGACAGCGGAGACACTGAAGCTTTCTAT. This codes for CSVLDSGDTEAFY.

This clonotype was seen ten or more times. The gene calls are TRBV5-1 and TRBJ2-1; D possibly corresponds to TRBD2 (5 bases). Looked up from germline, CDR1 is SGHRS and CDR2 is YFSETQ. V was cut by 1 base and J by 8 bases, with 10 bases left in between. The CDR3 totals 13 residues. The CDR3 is CASSLTVRDEQFF. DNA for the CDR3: TGCGCCAGCAGCTTGACCGTGCGGGATGAGCAGTTCTTC.

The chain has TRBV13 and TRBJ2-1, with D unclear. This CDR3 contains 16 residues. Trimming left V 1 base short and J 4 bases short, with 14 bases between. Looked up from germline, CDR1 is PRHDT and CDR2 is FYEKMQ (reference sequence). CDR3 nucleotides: TGTGCCAGCAGCTTAGTTTCGAGTCCCAGATACAATGAGCAGTTCTTC. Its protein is CASSLVSSPRYNEQFF.

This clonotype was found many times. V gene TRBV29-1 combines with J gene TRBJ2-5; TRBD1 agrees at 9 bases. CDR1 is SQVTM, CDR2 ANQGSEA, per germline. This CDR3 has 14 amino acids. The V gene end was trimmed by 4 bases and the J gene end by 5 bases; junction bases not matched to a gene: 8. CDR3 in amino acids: CSVATGGAEETQYF. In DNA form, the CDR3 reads TGCAGCGTTGCTACAGGGGGCGCGGAGGAGACCCAGTACTTC.

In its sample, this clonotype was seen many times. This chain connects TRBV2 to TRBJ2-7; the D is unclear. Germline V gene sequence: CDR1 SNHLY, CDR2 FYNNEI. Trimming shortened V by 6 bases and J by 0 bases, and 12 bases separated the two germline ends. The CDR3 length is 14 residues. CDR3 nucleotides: TGTGCCAGCAGAGAAACAGAGAGCTCCTACGAGCAGTACTTC. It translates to CASRETESSYEQYF. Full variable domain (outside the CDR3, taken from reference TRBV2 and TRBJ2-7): EPEVTQTPSHQVTQMGQEVILRCVPISNHLYFYWYRQILGQKVEFLVSFYNNEISEKSEIFDDQFSVERPDGSNFTLKIRSTKLEDSAMYFCASRETESSYEQYFGPGTRLTVT.

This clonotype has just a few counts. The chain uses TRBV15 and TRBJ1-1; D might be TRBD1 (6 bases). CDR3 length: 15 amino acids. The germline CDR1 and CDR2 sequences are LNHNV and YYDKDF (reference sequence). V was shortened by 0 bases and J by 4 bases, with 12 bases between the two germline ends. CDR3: CATSRENRDATEAFF. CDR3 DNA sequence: TGTGCCACCAGCAGAGAAAACAGGGACGCCACTGAAGCTTTCTTT.

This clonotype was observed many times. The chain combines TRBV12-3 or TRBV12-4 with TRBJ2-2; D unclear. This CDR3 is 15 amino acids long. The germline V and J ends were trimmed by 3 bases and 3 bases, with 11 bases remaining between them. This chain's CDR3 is CASSFGTFHTGELFF. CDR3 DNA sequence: TGTGCCAGCAGTTTTGGTACCTTTCACACCGGGGAGCTGTTTTTT.